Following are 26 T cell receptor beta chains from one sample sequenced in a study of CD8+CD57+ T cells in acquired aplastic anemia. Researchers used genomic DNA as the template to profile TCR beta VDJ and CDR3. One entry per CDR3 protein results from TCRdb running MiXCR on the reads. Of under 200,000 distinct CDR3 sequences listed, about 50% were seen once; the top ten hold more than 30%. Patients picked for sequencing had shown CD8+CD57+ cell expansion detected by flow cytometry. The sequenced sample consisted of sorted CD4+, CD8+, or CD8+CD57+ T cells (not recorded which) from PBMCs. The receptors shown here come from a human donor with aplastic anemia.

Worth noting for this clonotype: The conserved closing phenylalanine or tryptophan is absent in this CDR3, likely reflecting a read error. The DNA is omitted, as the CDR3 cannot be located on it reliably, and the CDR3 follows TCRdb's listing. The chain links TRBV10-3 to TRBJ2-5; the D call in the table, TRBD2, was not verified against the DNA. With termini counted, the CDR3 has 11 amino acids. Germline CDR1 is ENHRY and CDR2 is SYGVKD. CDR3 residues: CASSYGLAGTY.

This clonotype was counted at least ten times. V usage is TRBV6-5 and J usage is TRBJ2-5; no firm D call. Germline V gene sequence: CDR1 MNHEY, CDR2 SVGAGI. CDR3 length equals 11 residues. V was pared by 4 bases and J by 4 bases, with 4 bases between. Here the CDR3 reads CASSSRETQYF. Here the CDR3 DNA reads TGTGCCAGCAGTTCTCGAGAGACCCAGTACTTC.

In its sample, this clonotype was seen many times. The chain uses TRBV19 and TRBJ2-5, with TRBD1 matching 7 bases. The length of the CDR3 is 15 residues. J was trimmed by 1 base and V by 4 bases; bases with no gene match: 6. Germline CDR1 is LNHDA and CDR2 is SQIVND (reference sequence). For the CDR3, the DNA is TGTGCCAGTAGTACCCCAAACAGGGGCCAAGAGACCCAGTACTTC. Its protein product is CASSTPNRGQETQYF.

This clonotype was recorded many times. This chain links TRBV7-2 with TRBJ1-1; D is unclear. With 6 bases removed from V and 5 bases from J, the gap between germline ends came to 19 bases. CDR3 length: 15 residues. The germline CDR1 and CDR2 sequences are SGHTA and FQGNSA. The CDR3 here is CASSSFQPERTEAFF. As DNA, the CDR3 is TGTGCCAGCAGTTCCTTTCAGCCGGAGAGAACTGAAGCTTTCTTT.

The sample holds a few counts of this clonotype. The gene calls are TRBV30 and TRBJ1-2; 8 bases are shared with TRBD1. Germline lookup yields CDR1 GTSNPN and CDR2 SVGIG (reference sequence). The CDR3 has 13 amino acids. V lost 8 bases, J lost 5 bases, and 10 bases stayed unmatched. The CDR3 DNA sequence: TGTGCCGCCCAGATGGACAGGGCTTATGGCTACACCTTC. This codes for CAAQMDRAYGYTF.

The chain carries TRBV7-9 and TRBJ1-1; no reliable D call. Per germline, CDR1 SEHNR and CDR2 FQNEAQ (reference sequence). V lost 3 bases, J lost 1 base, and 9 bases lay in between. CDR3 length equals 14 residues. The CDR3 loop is CASSFLAWNTEAFF. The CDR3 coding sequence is TGTGCCAGCAGCTTCCTGGCGTGGAACACTGAAGCTTTCTTT.

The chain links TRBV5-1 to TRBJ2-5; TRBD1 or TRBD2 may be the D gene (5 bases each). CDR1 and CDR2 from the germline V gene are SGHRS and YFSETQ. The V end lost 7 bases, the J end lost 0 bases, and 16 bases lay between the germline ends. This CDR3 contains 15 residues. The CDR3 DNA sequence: TGCGCCAGCGGTATAATGGGACCCTACCAAGAGACCCAGTACTTC. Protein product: CASGIMGPYQETQYF. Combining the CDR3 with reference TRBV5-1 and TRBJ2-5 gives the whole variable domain KAGVTQTPRYLIKTRGQQVTLSCSPISGHRSVSWYQQTPGQGLQFLFEYFSETQRNKGNFPGRFSGRQFSNSRSEMNVSTLELGDSALYLCASGIMGPYQETQYFGPGTRLLVL.

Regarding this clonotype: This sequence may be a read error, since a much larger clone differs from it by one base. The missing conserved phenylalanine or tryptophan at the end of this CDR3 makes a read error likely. The CDR3 region has the DNA TGTGCCAGCAGTTCGGGTCCAGGCGAGCAGTACCTC. The encoded protein is CASSSGPGEQYL. The genes are TRBV6-5 and TRBJ2-7, with no clear D. V lost 4 bases to trimming and J lost 6 bases, with 10 bases between them. This CDR3 contains 12 residues. CDR1 is MNHEY, CDR2 SVGAGI, per germline.

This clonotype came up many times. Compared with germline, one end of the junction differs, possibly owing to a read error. The CDR3 DNA reads TGTGCTAGCAGCCCCCGGTGGGGCATCCACGAGCAGTACTTC. It translates to CASSPRWGIHEQYF. The V call is TRBV7-7, the J call TRBJ2-7, with D possibly TRBD1 on 5 matching bases. Germline V gene data show CDR1 as SSHAT and CDR2 as FNYEAQ (reference sequence). The CDR3 has 14 amino acids.

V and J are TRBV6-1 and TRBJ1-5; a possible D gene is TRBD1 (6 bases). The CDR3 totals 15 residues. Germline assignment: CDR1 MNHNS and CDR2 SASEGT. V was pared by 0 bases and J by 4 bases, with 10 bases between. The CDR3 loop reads CASSEAPTGNQPQHF. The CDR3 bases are TGTGCCAGCAGTGAAGCCCCTACAGGGAATCAGCCCCAGCATTTT.

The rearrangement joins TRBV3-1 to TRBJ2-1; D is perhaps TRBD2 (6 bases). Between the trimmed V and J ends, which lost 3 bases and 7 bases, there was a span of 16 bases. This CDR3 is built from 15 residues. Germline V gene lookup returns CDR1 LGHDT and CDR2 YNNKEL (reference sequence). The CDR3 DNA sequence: TGTGCCAGCAGCCACATCGGGAGAGACGAGAATGAGCAGTTCTTC. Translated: CASSHIGRDENEQFF.

The CDR3 is CASSGSGRGANVLTF. The CDR3 DNA reads TGTGCCAGCAGTGGAAGCGGGAGGGGGGCCAACGTCCTGACTTTC. The V call is TRBV7-2, the J call TRBJ2-6; 9 nucleotides agree with TRBD2. Germline CDR1 and CDR2: SGHTA and FQGNSA. Trimming cost V 6 bases and J 4 bases; bases outside gene matches: 4. This CDR3 is built from 15 residues.

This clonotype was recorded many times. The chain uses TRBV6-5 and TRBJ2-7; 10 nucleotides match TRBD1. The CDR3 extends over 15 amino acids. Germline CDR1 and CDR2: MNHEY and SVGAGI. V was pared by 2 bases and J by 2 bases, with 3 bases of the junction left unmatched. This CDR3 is CASSYGTGEAYEQYF. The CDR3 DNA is TGTGCCAGCAGTTACGGGACAGGGGAAGCCTACGAGCAGTACTTC.

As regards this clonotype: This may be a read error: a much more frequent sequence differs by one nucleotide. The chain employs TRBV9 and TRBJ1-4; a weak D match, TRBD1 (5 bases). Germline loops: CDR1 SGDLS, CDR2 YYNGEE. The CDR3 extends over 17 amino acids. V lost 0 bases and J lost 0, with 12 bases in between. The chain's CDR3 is CASSVGDWEPTNEKLFF. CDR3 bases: TGTGCCAGCAGCGTAGGGGACTGGGAACCAACTAATGAAAAACTGTTTTTT.

The CDR3 nucleotides are TGTGCCAGCAGCCCCGCTAGCGGTTACAATGAGCAGTTCTTC. Amino acids: CASSPASGYNEQFF. The gene calls are TRBV5-4 and TRBJ2-1; TRBD2 aligns across 7 bases. The CDR3 is made up of 14 amino acids. V shed 4 bases, J shed 4 bases, and the junction held 5 bases outside the gene matches. Germline V gene sequence: CDR1 SGHNT, CDR2 YYREEE (reference sequence).

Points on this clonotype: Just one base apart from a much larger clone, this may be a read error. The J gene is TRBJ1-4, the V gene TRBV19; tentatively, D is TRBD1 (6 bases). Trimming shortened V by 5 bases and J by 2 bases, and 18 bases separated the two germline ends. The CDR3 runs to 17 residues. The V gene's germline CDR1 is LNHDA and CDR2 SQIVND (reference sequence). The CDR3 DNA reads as TGTGCCAGTAGTGACCACGGGGGGCGTGGGACTAATGAAAAACTGTTTTTT. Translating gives CASSDHGGRGTNEKLFF.

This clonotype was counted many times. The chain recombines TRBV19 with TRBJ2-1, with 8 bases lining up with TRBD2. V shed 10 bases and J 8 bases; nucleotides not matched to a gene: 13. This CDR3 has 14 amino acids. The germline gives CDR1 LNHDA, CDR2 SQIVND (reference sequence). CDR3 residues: CATDGVAGKDEQFF. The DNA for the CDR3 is TGTGCCACGGACGGGGTAGCGGGGAAGGATGAGCAGTTCTTC.

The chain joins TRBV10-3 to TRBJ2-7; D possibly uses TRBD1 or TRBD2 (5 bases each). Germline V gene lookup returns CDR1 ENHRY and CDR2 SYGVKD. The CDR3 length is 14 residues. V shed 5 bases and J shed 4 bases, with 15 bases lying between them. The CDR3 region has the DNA TGTGCCATCAGTCGGTCCCGAGGGGAGTACGAGCAGTACTTC. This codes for CAISRSRGEYEQYF.

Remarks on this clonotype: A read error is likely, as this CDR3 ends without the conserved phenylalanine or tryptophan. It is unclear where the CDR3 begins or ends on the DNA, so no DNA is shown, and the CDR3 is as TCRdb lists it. This CDR3 is CASSRRDH. The chain uses TRBV7-9 and TRBJ2-5; TRBD1 was called by the table and not checked on the DNA. The CDR3 contains 8 residues when both ends are counted. Germline assignment: CDR1 SEHNR and CDR2 FQNEAQ (reference sequence).

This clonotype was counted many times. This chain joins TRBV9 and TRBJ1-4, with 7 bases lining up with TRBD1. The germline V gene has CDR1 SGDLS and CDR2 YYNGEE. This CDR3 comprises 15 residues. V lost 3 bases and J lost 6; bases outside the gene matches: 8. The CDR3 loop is CASSGLGGRDEKLFF. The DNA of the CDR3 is TGTGCCAGCAGCGGCCTAGGGGGCAGGGATGAAAAACTGTTTTTT.

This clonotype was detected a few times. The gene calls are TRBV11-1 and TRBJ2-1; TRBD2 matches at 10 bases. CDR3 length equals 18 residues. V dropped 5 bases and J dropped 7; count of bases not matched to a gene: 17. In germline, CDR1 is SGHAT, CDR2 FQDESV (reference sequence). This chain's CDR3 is CASSPQIISSGRYNEQFF. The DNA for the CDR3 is TGTGCCAGCAGCCCTCAGATTATTTCTAGCGGGAGATATAATGAGCAGTTCTTC. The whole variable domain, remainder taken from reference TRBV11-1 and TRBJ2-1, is EAEVAQSPRYKITEKSQAVAFWCDPISGHATLYWYRQILGQGPELLVQFQDESVVDDSQLPKDRFSAERLKGVDSTLKIQPAELGDSAMYLCASSPQIISSGRYNEQFFGPGTRLTVL.

CDR3 in DNA: TGCAGCGGTGGCTTTGGGGGGACCCTAACCGCCGAGCAGTACTTC. It is translated as CSGGFGGTLTAEQYF. The J gene is TRBJ2-7, the V gene TRBV29-1, with TRBD2 as a possible D gene (6 bases). The V end was cut by 7 bases, the J end by 6 bases, with 25 bases between. CDR1 and CDR2 from the germline V gene are SQVTM and ANQGSEA. The CDR3 is made up of 15 amino acids.

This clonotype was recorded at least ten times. This CDR3 reads CASSELAGVNNEQFF. In DNA, the CDR3 is TGTGCCAGCAGCGAACTAGCGGGAGTTAACAATGAGCAGTTCTTC. This rearrangement joins TRBV7-9 to TRBJ2-1, with 11 positions matching TRBD2. The CDR3 consists of 15 residues. CDR1 is SEHNR, CDR2 FQNEAQ, per germline (reference sequence). V lost 5 bases, J lost 5 bases, and 5 bases stayed unmatched.

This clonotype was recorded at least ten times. The CDR3 DNA reads as TGCAGTGCTCGGCCGAAGGAGAACACTGAAGCTTTCTTT. It is translated as CSARPKENTEAFF. V usage is TRBV20-1 and J usage is TRBJ1-1, with D uncertain. The V gene's germline CDR1 is DFQATT and CDR2 SNEGSKA (reference sequence). The CDR3 is 13 amino acids. V lost 5 bases, J lost 1 base, and 11 bases lay in between.

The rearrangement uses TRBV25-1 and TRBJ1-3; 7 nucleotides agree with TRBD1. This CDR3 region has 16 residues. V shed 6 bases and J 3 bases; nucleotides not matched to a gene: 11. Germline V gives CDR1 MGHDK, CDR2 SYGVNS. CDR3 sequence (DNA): TGTGCCAGCAGCGATACTCAGGGGGAGGGTGGAAACACCATATATTTT. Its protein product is CASSDTQGEGGNTIYF.

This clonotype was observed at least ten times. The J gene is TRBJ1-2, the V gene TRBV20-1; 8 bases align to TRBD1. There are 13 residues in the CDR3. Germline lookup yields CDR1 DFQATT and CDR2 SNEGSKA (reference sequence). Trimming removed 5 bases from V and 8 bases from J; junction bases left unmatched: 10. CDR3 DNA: TGCAGTGCTGATCCGGACAGGGCAGTCGGCTACACCTTC. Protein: CSADPDRAVGYTF.